The 5 T cell receptor beta chains listed next were all sequenced from one sample in a study of blood T cell repertoires in COVID-19. Method: immunoSEQ multiplex PCR; TCRdb's copy keeps in-frame clones and lacks some. This sample has roughly 110,000 clones; roughly 80% occur once, and the top ten carry 13% to 15%. The source material was peripheral blood. All receptors derive from a woman between 55 and 75 years old with acute or convalescent COVID-19.

The CDR3 protein is CASSLPGQGNEQFF. The CDR3 DNA is TGCGCCAGCAGCTTACCGGGACAGGGAAATGAGCAGTTCTTC. The rearrangement joins TRBV5-1 to TRBJ2-1, with 9 bases that match TRBD1. Trimming cost V 2 bases and J 7 bases; bases outside gene matches: 4. The germline V gene encodes CDR1 SGHRS and CDR2 YFSETQ. There are 14 residues in the CDR3.

This sequence joins TRBV5-1 and TRBJ2-1, with 10 nucleotides matching TRBD2. The trim removed 4 bases at V and 11 bases at J, leaving 9 bases unmatched. CDR3 length: 14 amino acids. CDR1 and CDR2 from the germline V gene are SGHRS and YFSETQ. CDR3 nucleotides: TGCGCCAGCAGCGCTATAGCGGGAGGCCCTCAGCAGTTCTTC. It codes for CASSAIAGGPQQFF.

V and J are TRBV5-1 and TRBJ1-5, with TRBD1 as a possible D gene (6 bases). This CDR3 has 15 residues. Trimming shortened V by 2 bases and J by 5 bases, and 14 bases separated the two germline ends. The germline V gene encodes CDR1 SGHRS and CDR2 YFSETQ. CDR3 DNA: TGCGCCAGCAGCTTTCAAGGGGGGGCGGATCAGCCCCAGCATTTT. Encoded protein: CASSFQGGADQPQHF.

V is TRBV4-1 and J is TRBJ2-3, with 11 bases lining up with TRBD2. V lost 3 bases and J lost 4; bases outside the gene matches: 18. Per the germline V gene, CDR1 is MGHRA and CDR2 is YSYEKL. The CDR3 has 20 amino acids. CDR3 residues: CASSHHPLAGGGRWADTQYF. CDR3 in DNA: TGCGCCAGCAGCCATCACCCTCTAGCGGGAGGAGGTAGATGGGCAGATACGCAGTATTTT.

V usage is TRBV19 and J usage is TRBJ1-2; D call uncertain. The germline V gene has CDR1 LNHDA and CDR2 SQIVND (reference sequence). CDR3 length: 14 residues. V lost 1 base, J lost 8 bases, and 14 bases lay in between. In nucleotides, the CDR3 is TGTGCCAGTAGTATAGGAGGTTTCCGGGTAGGCTACACCTTC. Its protein is CASSIGGFRVGYTF.